This T cell receptor beta chain was recorded in a study of T cell responses to AZD1222 COVID-19 vaccine. Study-level findings and limits: Just five to seven people given AZD1222 tested seropositive at baseline.

Germline V lookup: CDR1 MNHEY, CDR2 SVGAGI. This CDR3 region has 15 residues. J gave up 4 bases and V 8 bases, and 9 bases lay outside the gene matches. The assay was immunoSEQ multiplex PCR, and TCRdb's table has in-frame clones only and misses some. The table has roughly 150,000 clones, 85% to 95% seen once. As for this clone: Its cognate antigen is unknown.

This TCR was recovered from an adult in good health. The V gene is TRBV6-5, the J gene TRBJ1-1; 11 bases agree with TRBD1. The sample consisted of peripheral blood, taken on day 0 of AZD1222 vaccination. Written as DNA, the CDR3 is TGTGCCAGCCTAACCTGGACAGGGGGCACCACTGAAGCTTTCTTT. Protein: CASLTWTGGTTEAFF.